These T cell receptor beta chains were read from a single sample in a study of shared clonotypes between healthy human individuals. Clones were sequenced by immunoSEQ multiplex PCR, and TCRdb holds only the in-frame ones, with some missing. The sample includes about a million clones, about 70% of them seen just once. Sequencing input: memory CD4+ T cells sorted from blood. The receptors originated from a young man in good health. Each CDR3 is given with its conserved first and last residue. A D gene is named only where the DNA matches it firmly.

D gene: -
J gene: TRBJ1-5
V gene: TRBV7-8
CDR3 protein: CASSSRAPAGYSNQPQHF
CDR3 DNA: TGTGCCAGCAGCTCCCGGGCCCCAGCCGGGTATAGCAATCAGCCCCAGCATTTT

D gene: -
J gene: TRBJ1-6
V gene: TRBV10-3
CDR3 protein: CAISEGASPLHF
CDR3 DNA: TGTGCCATCAGTGAAGGAGCTTCACCCCTCCACTTT

D gene: TRBD2
J gene: TRBJ2-7
V gene: TRBV6-1
CDR3 protein: CASRPGLAANYEQYF
CDR3 DNA: TGTGCCAGCAGACCTGGACTAGCGGCCAACTACGAGCAGTACTTC

D gene: -
J gene: TRBJ2-5
V gene: TRBV6-1
CDR3 protein: CASSESATKTQYF
CDR3 DNA: TGTGCCAGCAGTGAATCAGCAACGAAGACCCAGTACTTC

D gene: -
J gene: TRBJ1-4
V gene: TRBV15
CDR3 protein: CATSSSPGNEKLFF
CDR3 DNA: TGTGCCACCAGCAGTTCCCCAGGAAATGAAAAACTGTTTTTT

D gene: -
J gene: TRBJ2-2
V gene: TRBV5-1
CDR3 protein: CASSGSPTAVGAIWNTGELFF
CDR3 DNA: TGCGCCAGCAGTGGGAGCCCGACAGCTGTTGGGGCGATTTGGAACACCGGGGAGCTGTTTTTT

D gene: -
J gene: TRBJ1-5
V gene: TRBV6-4
CDR3 protein: CASSELDGDSGQPQHF
CDR3 DNA: TGTGCCAGCAGTGAGTTGGACGGGGATAGTGGCCAGCCCCAGCATTTT

D gene: TRBD1
J gene: TRBJ1-1
V gene: TRBV15
CDR3 protein: CATSGGGRGQTWSTEAFF
CDR3 DNA: TGTGCCACCAGCGGAGGGGGCAGGGGGCAGACCTGGAGCACTGAAGCTTTCTTT

D gene: TRBD2
J gene: TRBJ2-2
V gene: TRBV18
CDR3 protein: CASSPTSGMNTGELFF
CDR3 DNA: TGTGCCAGCTCTCCTACTAGCGGGATGAACACCGGGGAGCTGTTTTTT

D gene: -
J gene: TRBJ2-7
V gene: TRBV5-1
CDR3 protein: CASSFPGASEQYF
CDR3 DNA: TGCGCCAGCAGCTTTCCCGGGGCCTCCGAGCAGTACTTC

D gene: TRBD2
J gene: TRBJ2-5
V gene: TRBV9
CDR3 protein: CASSVGGTSGGAETQYF
CDR3 DNA: TGTGCCAGCAGCGTAGGAGGGACTAGCGGGGGGGCAGAGACCCAGTACTTC

D gene: TRBD1
J gene: TRBJ1-6
V gene: TRBV5-1
CDR3 protein: CASSRRQGADSPLHF
CDR3 DNA: TGCGCCAGCAGCCGACGGCAGGGGGCAGATTCACCCCTCCACTTT

D gene: TRBD1
J gene: TRBJ2-3
V gene: TRBV7-2
CDR3 protein: CASSSIPGQITDTQYF
CDR3 DNA: TGTGCCAGCAGCTCAATTCCGGGACAGATCACAGATACGCAGTATTTT

D gene: TRBD1
J gene: TRBJ2-2
V gene: TRBV11-2
CDR3 protein: CASAMGGGQGAFGELFF
CDR3 DNA: TGTGCCAGCGCCATGGGTGGGGGACAGGGGGCGTTCGGGGAGCTGTTTTTT

D gene: -
J gene: TRBJ2-5
V gene: TRBV6-1
CDR3 protein: CASSPGTIQETQYF
CDR3 DNA: TGTGCCAGCAGCCCCGGGACAATCCAAGAGACCCAGTACTTC

D gene: -
J gene: TRBJ2-3
V gene: TRBV2
CDR3 protein: CASSLEGGHTDTQYF
CDR3 DNA: TGTGCCAGCAGCCTGGAGGGGGGCCACACAGATACGCAGTATTTT

D gene: TRBD1
J gene: TRBJ2-7
V gene: TRBV29-1
CDR3 protein: CSVSRQGNEQYF
CDR3 DNA: TGCAGCGTTTCTCGACAGGGCAACGAGCAGTACTTC

D gene: TRBD1
J gene: TRBJ2-1
V gene: TRBV6-1
CDR3 protein: CASSGETGGNEQFF
CDR3 DNA: TGTGCCAGCAGTGGGGAGACAGGGGGCAATGAGCAGTTCTTC

D gene: TRBD1
J gene: TRBJ2-7
V gene: TRBV30
CDR3 protein: CAWSDRVAEQYF
CDR3 DNA: TGTGCCTGGAGCGACAGGGTAGCCGAGCAGTACTTC

D gene: -
J gene: TRBJ2-5
V gene: TRBV5-1
CDR3 protein: CASSPQENRLQETQYF
CDR3 DNA: TGCGCCAGCAGCCCGCAGGAGAATCGACTACAAGAGACCCAGTACTTC

D gene: TRBD2
J gene: TRBJ2-1
V gene: TRBV7-2
CDR3 protein: CASSFQEMIAGVFKNEQFF
CDR3 DNA: TGTGCCAGCAGCTTTCAGGAGATGATAGCGGGAGTTTTTAAAAATGAGCAGTTCTTC

D gene: -
J gene: TRBJ2-2
V gene: TRBV29-1
CDR3 protein: CSAEGLVGGELFF
CDR3 DNA: TGCAGCGCTGAAGGCCTAGTAGGGGGGGAGCTGTTTTTT

D gene: TRBD1
J gene: TRBJ2-4
V gene: TRBV4-1
CDR3 protein: CASSLGTGGAGAKNIQYF
CDR3 DNA: TGCGCCAGCAGCCTCGGGACAGGGGGCGCCGGGGCCAAAAACATTCAGTACTTC

D gene: TRBD1
J gene: TRBJ1-4
V gene: TRBV7-9
CDR3 protein: CASSPGTGVPNEKLFF
CDR3 DNA: TGTGCCAGCAGTCCCGGGACAGGGGTACCTAATGAAAAACTGTTTTTT

D gene: -
J gene: TRBJ1-4
V gene: TRBV19
CDR3 protein: CASSDQGMGEKLFF
CDR3 DNA: TGTGCCAGTTCCGACCAGGGGATGGGAGAAAAACTGTTTTTT